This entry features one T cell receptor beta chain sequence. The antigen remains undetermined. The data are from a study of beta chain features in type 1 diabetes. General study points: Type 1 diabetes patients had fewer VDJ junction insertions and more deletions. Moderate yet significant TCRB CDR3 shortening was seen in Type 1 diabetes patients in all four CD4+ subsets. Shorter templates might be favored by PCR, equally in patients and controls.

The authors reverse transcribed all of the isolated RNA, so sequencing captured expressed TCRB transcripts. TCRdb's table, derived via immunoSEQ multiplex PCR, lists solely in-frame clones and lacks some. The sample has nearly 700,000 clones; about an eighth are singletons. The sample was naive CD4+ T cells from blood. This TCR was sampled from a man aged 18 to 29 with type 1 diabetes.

The CDR3 DNA reads as TGTGCCTGGAACCCGCAGGGGGCTGGGACAGATACGCAGTATTTT. Its protein is CAWNPQGAGTDTQYF. This chain joins TRBV30 and TRBJ2-3; 8 nucleotides match TRBD1. CDR3 length equals 15 residues. Germline loops: CDR1 GTSNPN, CDR2 SVGIG (reference sequence). J lost 3 bases, V lost 4 bases, and 9 bases had no gene match.